This entry lists 23 T cell receptor beta chains sequenced from one sample in a study of vaccination and CD4 T cells after COVID-19. These receptors have no known antigen. Treatment: approximately 9-day PBMC culture with coronavirus spike peptide pools or control peptides (ViraFEST assay). The Oncomine TCR Beta short-read assay sequenced DNA from cultured CD4+ T cells. Each CDR3 protein is one row after TCRdb ran MiXCR on the PCR reads. The sample carries 3,400 or so distinct CDR3 sequences, 70% to 85% recorded once. Sequenced: CD4+ T cells from blood, cultured in vitro. The receptor source for this set is a human donor who had recovered from COVID-19.

This chain uses TRBV27 with TRBJ1-2; D perhaps matches TRBD1 (5 bases). The CDR3 extends over 17 amino acids. Germline-derived CDR1 and CDR2 are MNHEY and SMNVEV (reference sequence). Trimming removed 3 bases at V and 0 bases at J, with 17 bases between. The CDR3 here is CASSFRPGGVANYGYTF. CDR3 DNA sequence: TGTGCCAGCAGTTTCCGACCCGGGGGGGTAGCTAACTATGGCTACACCTTC.

This clonotype is termed large. The chain couples TRBV7-2 to TRBJ2-7; D perhaps matches TRBD1 (6 bases). The V end lost 5 bases, the J end lost 2 bases, and 10 bases lay between the germline ends. The CDR3 length is 13 residues. Germline assignment: CDR1 SGHTA and CDR2 FQGNSA. CDR3 coding DNA: TGTGCCAGCAGCCCCTACAGGGCCTACGAGCAGTACTTC. Translated: CASSPYRAYEQYF.

The chain employs TRBV7-9 and TRBJ2-3; no clear D. V was pared by 2 bases and J by 4 bases, with 10 bases between. Germline CDR1 is SEHNR and CDR2 is FQNEAQ (reference sequence). This CDR3 has 14 amino acids. This chain's CDR3 is CASSLPYGPDTQYF. The CDR3, as DNA: TGTGCCAGCAGCTTACCCTACGGCCCAGATACGCAGTATTTT.

The chain joins TRBV2 to TRBJ1-3; D ambiguous. The CDR3 has 16 residues. Between the trimmed V and J ends, which lost 4 bases and 0 bases, there was a span of 13 bases. Germline V gene lookup returns CDR1 SNHLY and CDR2 FYNNEI. CDR3 DNA: TGTGCCAGCAGTGTGGGCCGTATTAGCTCTGGAAACACCATATATTTT. Residues: CASSVGRISSGNTIYF.

This clonotype showed up just a few times. This chain joins TRBV20-1 and TRBJ2-7, with TRBD2 matching over 14 bases. The V segment lost 6 bases and the J segment 6 bases; nucleotides outside the gene matches: 4. The length of the CDR3 is 13 residues. Germline V gene sequence: CDR1 DFQATT, CDR2 SNEGSKA (reference sequence). CDR3 in amino acids: CSARLAGGREQYF. The CDR3 DNA reads as TGCAGTGCAAGACTAGCGGGGGGGCGCGAGCAGTACTTC.

This clonotype has just a few counts. V usage is TRBV28 and J usage is TRBJ1-1, with 8 bases fitting TRBD1. Germline trimming cut 5 bases from V and 6 bases from J; bases unmatched to any gene: 11. Germline V gives CDR1 MDHEN, CDR2 SYDVKM. CDR3 length equals 15 residues. CDR3 in DNA: TGTGCCAGCAGTGGGCGGACAGGGACTCTCGCTGAAGCTTTCTTT. As protein: CASSGRTGTLAEAFF.

In its sample, this clonotype is large. The chain uses TRBV14 and TRBJ1-2, with 9 bases matching TRBD1. The germline V gene encodes CDR1 SGHDN and CDR2 FVKESK. V shed 5 bases, J shed 8 bases, and the junction held 6 bases outside the gene matches. CDR3 length: 13 residues. CDR3 amino acids: CASSSRQGEGYTF. In nucleotides, the CDR3 is TGTGCCAGCAGCTCGCGACAGGGGGAGGGCTACACCTTC. The full variable domain, rest sourced from reference TRBV14 and TRBJ1-2, is EAGVTQFPSHSVIEKGQTVTLRCDPISGHDNLYWYRRVMGKEIKFLLHFVKESKQDESGMPNNRFLAERTGGTYSTLKVQPAELEDSGVYFCASSSRQGEGYTFGSGTRLTVV.

V and J are TRBV6-1 and TRBJ1-3, with 7 bases aligning to TRBD1. The CDR3 is 15 residues long. V lost 2 bases and J lost 0; bases outside the gene matches: 1. Per germline, CDR1 MNHNS and CDR2 SASEGT. The CDR3 loop is CASSEQGGSGNTIYF. The CDR3 bases are TGTGCCAGCAGTGAACAGGGGGGCTCTGGAAACACCATATATTTT.

This chain connects TRBV5-5 to TRBJ1-5, with D possibly TRBD1 on 6 matching bases. CDR1 is SGHKS and CDR2 is YYEKEE in the germline V gene (reference sequence). Trimming removed 4 bases from V and 1 base from J, with 15 bases in between. The CDR3 is 16 residues long. CDR3 nucleotides: TGTGCCAGCAGCGCCTCAGGGGCCGGGAGCAATCAGCCCCAGCATTTT. Protein: CASSASGAGSNQPQHF.

This rearrangement joins TRBV6-1 to TRBJ2-3; 8 bases map to TRBD2. This CDR3 has 15 residues. V lost 1 base, J lost 3 bases, and 3 bases stayed unmatched. Germline lookup yields CDR1 MNHNS and CDR2 SASEGT. The CDR3 region has the DNA TGTGCCAGCAGTGAAGGCGGGGGGCTTACAGATACGCAGTATTTT. Translating gives CASSEGGGLTDTQYF.

This chain links TRBV20-1 with TRBJ1-5; D gene unclear. V was clipped by 3 bases and J by 3 bases, with 12 bases between them. This CDR3 spans 14 amino acids. CDR1 is DFQATT, CDR2 SNEGSKA, per germline (reference sequence). This CDR3 reads CSASRTEVNQPQHF. As DNA, the CDR3 is TGCAGTGCTAGCCGAACAGAGGTCAATCAGCCCCAGCATTTT.

This chain links TRBV2 with TRBJ1-2; the match to TRBD1 covers 7 bases. The V gene's germline CDR1 is SNHLY and CDR2 FYNNEI. The CDR3 is 13 residues long. Trimming took 7 bases from V and 3 from J; bases not matched to a gene: 5. As DNA, the CDR3 is TGTGCCAGCACCCCACAGGGGTACTATGGCTACACCTTC. It is translated as CASTPQGYYGYTF.

The chain is built from TRBV6-2 or TRBV6-3 and TRBJ2-7, with D unclear. CDR3 length: 11 amino acids. Germline CDR1 MNHEY, CDR2 SVGEGT. V was trimmed by 3 bases and J by 7 bases, leaving 7 bases between them. The CDR3 protein is CASSYLTEQYF. Here the CDR3 DNA reads TGTGCCAGCAGTTATTTAACAGAGCAGTACTTC.

The V and J genes are TRBV7-9 and TRBJ1-2; 10 positions agree with TRBD1. Germline trimming cut 4 bases from V and 3 bases from J; bases unmatched to any gene: 8. The CDR3 covers 16 residues. Germline V lookup: CDR1 SEHNR, CDR2 FQNEAQ (reference sequence). CDR3 sequence: CASSWGPDRGDYGYTF. The CDR3 DNA is TGTGCCAGCAGCTGGGGTCCGGACAGGGGGGACTATGGCTACACCTTC. The full variable domain, with the rest looked up from reference TRBV7-9 and TRBJ1-2, is DTGVSQNPRHKITKRGQNVTFRCDPISEHNRLYWYRQTLGQGPEFLTYFQNEAQLEKSRLLSDRFSAERPKGSFSTLEIQRTEQGDSAMYLCASSWGPDRGDYGYTFGSGTRLTVV.

CDR3 region: CASSDRYNTGGGSPLHF. CDR3 nucleotides: TGTGCCAGCAGTGACCGCTACAATACAGGGGGAGGTTCACCCCTCCACTTT. The chain is built from TRBV6-4 and TRBJ1-6; 8 nucleotides agree with TRBD1. V dropped 2 bases and J dropped 9; count of bases not matched to a gene: 12. CDR3 length: 17 residues. The germline V gene has CDR1 MRHNA and CDR2 SNTAGT.

V gene TRBV28 combines with J gene TRBJ1-6; a weak D match, TRBD1 (5 bases). Per germline, CDR1 MDHEN and CDR2 SYDVKM. The CDR3 has 14 residues. Trimming left V 7 bases short and J 9 bases short, with 16 bases between. CDR3 bases: TGTGCCAGCATTCGGGTAAGGGGCAGTTCACCCCTCCACTTT. The encoded protein is CASIRVRGSSPLHF.

This chain uses TRBV4-1 with TRBJ2-3; D is unresolved. The ends were cut back, 1 base at V and 5 bases at J, with 10 bases in the middle. This CDR3 has 14 residues. Germline loops: CDR1 MGHRA, CDR2 YSYEKL. This CDR3 reads CASSQGFVGDTQYF. CDR3 bases: TGCGCCAGCAGCCAAGGCTTTGTGGGAGATACGCAGTATTTT.

The CDR3 sequence is CASSTTGIGVNQPQHF. The DNA of the CDR3 is TGTGCCAGTAGTACCACAGGAATCGGGGTAAATCAGCCCCAGCATTTT. The rearrangement uses TRBV19 and TRBJ1-5; D might be TRBD1 (5 bases). Deletions cut 4 bases from V and 4 bases from J, with 17 bases between. The CDR3 totals 16 residues. Germline lookup yields CDR1 LNHDA and CDR2 SQIVND (reference sequence).

This chain joins TRBV6-2 or TRBV6-3 and TRBJ2-5; D may be TRBD1 (6 bases). Looked up from germline, CDR1 is MNHEY and CDR2 is SVGEGT. CDR3 length: 14 amino acids. The V and J ends lost 6 bases and 2 bases respectively, with 13 bases between them. The CDR3 loop is CASRYRDLQETQYF. For the CDR3, the DNA is TGTGCCAGCAGATACAGGGACCTACAAGAGACCCAGTACTTC.

A single count supports this clonotype. This chain connects TRBV28 to TRBJ1-5, with TRBD1 as a possible D gene (6 bases). The CDR3 totals 13 residues. V was cut by 9 bases and J by 5 bases, with 14 bases left in between. Germline CDR1 is MDHEN and CDR2 is SYDVKM. This chain's CDR3 is CASSKDSYQPQHF. The CDR3 DNA sequence: TGTGCCAGTTCCAAGGACAGCTATCAGCCCCAGCATTTT.

V gene TRBV7-8 combines with J gene TRBJ1-1; 9 nucleotides agree with TRBD1. The CDR3 has 22 amino acids. V dropped 5 bases and J dropped 0; count of bases not matched to a gene: 25. CDR1 and CDR2 from the germline V gene are SGHVS and FQNEAQ. CDR3 DNA sequence: TGTGCCAGCAGCGGGGGAAACAGGGGGCGCGGAGGGGGTTTGAGGATGAACACTGAAGCTTTCTTT. Its translation: CASSGGNRGRGGGLRMNTEAFF.

The gene calls are TRBV7-9 and TRBJ2-3; tentative D call: TRBD1 (5 bases). The germline V gene encodes CDR1 SEHNR and CDR2 FQNEAQ (reference sequence). The CDR3 covers 14 residues. Trimming removed 2 bases at V and 6 bases at J, with 12 bases between. CDR3 region: CASSLRDSYDTQYF. The CDR3 region has the DNA TGTGCCAGCAGCTTACGTGACAGCTACGATACGCAGTATTTT.

V gene TRBV29-1 combines with J gene TRBJ1-3, with D perhaps matching TRBD1 (5 bases). The germline V gene encodes CDR1 SQVTM and CDR2 ANQGSEA. V was trimmed by 5 bases and J by 9 bases, leaving 11 bases between them. This CDR3 has 11 amino acids. DNA of the CDR3: TGCAGCGTTTGGTCCGGGGGCACCATATATTTT. It yields the protein CSVWSGGTIYF.